This TCR beta chain was sequenced for a study of blood T cells in healthy people across ages. Looking at the study overall: About one barcoded beta molecule was captured per two T cells (by template switching). The study's findings and limits: Not knowing donor CMV status may have confounded expanded clonotype changes.

Total RNA extraction produced at least 6 micrograms (per sample) for the study. With regard to this clonotype: The target antigen is unknown.

Trimming stripped 3 bases from V and 5 bases from J, with 15 bases between. This CDR3 contains 14 residues. Germline V lookup: CDR1 DFQATT, CDR2 SNEGSKA (reference sequence). The authors ran a second PCR of about 6 to 11 cycles using a sample-barcoded 5' primer and a J-beta primer mix. TCRdb re-analysed the 5' RACE reads in MiXCR, keeping a single row per CDR3 protein. Here the sample spans hundreds of thousands of distinct CDR3 sequences, approximately 60% being singletons. The sequence was obtained from a man aged 35 to 55 in good health. This chain links TRBV20-1 with TRBJ2-3; D is possibly TRBD2 (6 bases). The sequenced sample consisted of blood. The CDR3 sequence: CSASRDSLLDTQYF. CDR3 bases: TGCAGTGCTAGCCGGGACTCCCTTCTAGATACGCAGTATTTT.